Here is one T cell receptor beta chain with its context. This sample is part of a study of cytomegalovirus exposure and HLA in healthy donors. The germline V and J ends were trimmed by 2 bases and 8 bases, with 14 bases remaining between them. Germline loops: CDR1 GTSNPN, CDR2 SVGIG (reference sequence). The CDR3 is made up of 13 amino acids. PCR was performed using 60 Vbeta and 13 Jbeta primers. Method: immunoSEQ multiplex PCR; TCRdb's copy keeps in-frame clones and lacks some. Of roughly 130,000 clones listed, less than 85% are singletons. The chain combines TRBV30 with TRBJ2-3, with a possible D match to TRBD2 (6 bases). The sequence was collected from a man aged 35 to 55 in good health and CMV-seronegative. Source material: PBMCs. The CDR3 reads CAWSIADLGTQYF. CDR3 nucleotide sequence: TGTGCCTGGAGTATAGCGGACCTTGGTACGCAGTATTTT.